The 5 T cell receptor beta chains presented below share a single source sample, sequenced in a study of blood T cell repertoires in COVID-19. Assay used: immunoSEQ multiplex PCR; TCRdb lists only in-frame clones, some missing. The top ten hold just under 2% of the sample, which has 400,000 to 550,000 clones, around 90% seen once. The sequenced sample consisted of PBMCs or T cells enriched from blood (not recorded which). The receptors were gathered from a young woman with acute COVID-19.

In its sample, this clone was seen once. The genes are TRBV5-1 and TRBJ1-4; unclear D gene. The V end lost 1 base, the J end lost 5 bases, and 12 bases lay between the germline ends. The CDR3 is made up of 15 amino acids. CDR1 is SGHRS, CDR2 YFSETQ, per germline. CDR3 in DNA: TGCGCCAGCAGCTTGTCTCTCGGCAGGAATGAAAAACTGTTTTTT. Protein product: CASSLSLGRNEKLFF.

The CDR3 nucleotides read TGCAGCGTTGATTACAGGGGGACCCTCAATGAGCAGTTCTTC. It translates to CSVDYRGTLNEQFF. The chain employs TRBV29-1 and TRBJ2-1, with 8 bases matching TRBD1. The CDR3 runs to 14 residues. Looked up from germline, CDR1 is SQVTM and CDR2 is ANQGSEA. Trimming removed 3 bases from V and 6 bases from J; junction bases left unmatched: 7.

The chain uses TRBV7-2 and TRBJ2-3; D is uncertain. Germline lookup yields CDR1 SGHTA and CDR2 FQGNSA. The V end lost 3 bases, the J end lost 0 bases, and 10 bases lay between the germline ends. There are 15 residues in the CDR3. The CDR3 protein is CASSFGYYSTDTQYF. CDR3 coding DNA: TGTGCCAGCAGCTTCGGTTACTATAGCACAGATACGCAGTATTTT.

As to this clone: The sample carries other DNA sequences with the same CDR3. V is TRBV2 and J is TRBJ1-6; weak D call: TRBD1 (6 bases). V lost 4 bases to trimming and J lost 7 bases, with 8 bases between them. Germline lookup yields CDR1 SNHLY and CDR2 FYNNEI. The CDR3 is 13 residues long. CDR3 region: CASSATGNSPLHF. The CDR3 nucleotides are TGTGCCAGCAGTGCTACAGGGAATTCACCCCTCCACTTT. Using reference TRBV2 and TRBJ1-6 for the parts outside the CDR3, the full variable domain is EPEVTQTPSHQVTQMGQEVILRCVPISNHLYFYWYRQILGQKVEFLVSFYNNEISEKSEIFDDQFSVERPDGSNFTLKIRSTKLEDSAMYFCASSATGNSPLHFGNGTRLTVT.

The CDR3 coding sequence is TGTGCTAGTGTTCGACAAGCGGAATCCAGATCCTACGAGCAGTACTTC. Amino acid sequence: CASVRQAESRSYEQYF. The chain couples TRBV12-5 to TRBJ2-7, with D possibly being TRBD2 (5 bases). V gave up 7 bases and J gave up 1 base, with 20 bases separating them. Germline assignment: CDR1 LGHNT and CDR2 FRNRAP. The CDR3 covers 16 residues.